A single sample is the source of the 21 T cell receptor beta chains below, sequenced in a study of shared T cell receptors in the human thymus. Assay: immunoSEQ multiplex PCR; the TCRdb copy retains only in-frame clones and omits some. The sample contains under 850,000 clones, 88% of which appear only once. Separately, the same data were catalogued under a study of human thymus T cells.

The sample taken for sequencing was thymocytes. The source of these receptors is a boy less than two years old with a congenital heart defect.

The chain employs TRBV30 and TRBJ2-5, with D hard to call. V lost 2 bases and J lost 2, with 6 bases in between. CDR1 is GTSNPN and CDR2 is SVGIG in the germline V gene (reference sequence). The length of the CDR3 is 12 residues. CDR3 nucleotide sequence: TGTGCCTGGAGTACCGGGCAAGAGACCCAGTACTTC. It encodes CAWSTGQETQYF.

V is TRBV29-1 and J is TRBJ2-1, with 8 bases identical to TRBD2. This CDR3 spans 15 amino acids. The germline V gene encodes CDR1 SQVTM and CDR2 ANQGSEA. V lost 7 bases, J lost 4 bases, and 12 bases stayed unmatched. CDR3 protein: CSEVSPSGSYNEQFF. CDR3 DNA sequence: TGCAGCGAGGTCTCCCCCAGCGGGAGTTACAATGAGCAGTTCTTC.

The chain is built from TRBV7-2 and TRBJ2-3; 7 nucleotides agree with TRBD2. Trimming cost V 5 bases and J 4 bases; bases outside gene matches: 6. Germline V CDR1 and CDR2: SGHTA, FQGNSA. The CDR3 sequence is 14 residues long. The CDR3, as DNA: TGTGCCAGCAGCACGACTAGCTTCCCAGATACGCAGTATTTT. It yields the protein CASSTTSFPDTQYF.

The V call is TRBV10-3, the J call TRBJ1-3, with 9 nucleotides matching TRBD1. The CDR3 runs to 17 residues. CDR1 and CDR2 from the germline V gene are ENHRY and SYGVKD. J gave up 2 bases and V 10 bases, and 15 bases lay outside the gene matches. This chain's CDR3 is CATYPGDRERAGNTIYF. The CDR3 region has the DNA TGTGCCACCTACCCCGGGGACAGGGAACGAGCTGGAAACACCATATATTTT.

The chain links TRBV19 to TRBJ2-1; the match to TRBD1 covers 10 bases. Losses at the gene ends were 4 bases for V and 0 bases for J; bases not matched to a gene: 6. The CDR3 runs to 17 residues. Looked up from germline, CDR1 is LNHDA and CDR2 is SQIVND (reference sequence). The CDR3 DNA sequence: TGTGCCAGTAGTACCGGGACAGGGGTAAGCTCCTACAATGAGCAGTTCTTC. Protein sequence: CASSTGTGVSSYNEQFF.

This clone was picked up one time. The chain links TRBV28 to TRBJ1-1; 9 bases agree with TRBD1. CDR1 is MDHEN, CDR2 SYDVKM, per germline. The CDR3 covers 16 residues. Trimming removed 3 bases from V and 4 bases from J; junction bases left unmatched: 9. The CDR3 DNA follows: TGTGCCAGCAGTTTGGACAGGGGTAACTGGGGCACTGAAGCTTTCTTT. It translates to CASSLDRGNWGTEAFF.

This rearrangement joins TRBV4-3 to TRBJ1-1, with a possible D match to TRBD1 (5 bases). The CDR3 covers 20 residues. V shed 3 bases and J shed 4 bases, with 30 bases lying between them. CDR1 LGHNA and CDR2 YSLEER come from the germline V gene. The DNA for the CDR3 is TGCGCCAGCAGCCACGACCTCAGGACCGACAGAAGAAGAAGAACCACTGAAGCTTTCTTT. Its translation: CASSHDLRTDRRRRTTEAFF.

The J gene is TRBJ2-1, the V gene TRBV30; TRBD2 aligns across 10 bases. Unmatched junction bases numbered 9, after V lost 3 bases and J lost 7 bases. CDR1 and CDR2 from the germline V gene are GTSNPN and SVGIG (reference sequence). The CDR3 loop spans 15 amino acids. The CDR3 nucleotides are TGTGCCTGGAGGCGAAGCGGGAGGGCCTCGAATGAGCAGTTCTTC. Translation gives CAWRRSGRASNEQFF.

With respect to this clone: Other DNA sequences from this sample encode an identical CDR3 as well. The gene calls are TRBV5-4 and TRBJ2-1; 10 bases align to TRBD2. From germline, CDR1 is SGHNT and CDR2 YYREEE (reference sequence). The trim removed 4 bases at V and 1 base at J, leaving 5 bases unmatched. This CDR3 comprises 16 residues. DNA for the CDR3: TGTGCCAGCAGCCCCCGGACTAGCGGATCCTACAATGAGCAGTTCTTC. This translates into CASSPRTSGSYNEQFF.

This chain connects TRBV11-1 to TRBJ2-7; no reliable D call. The ends were cut back, 8 bases at V and 0 bases at J, with 5 bases in the middle. Looked up from germline, CDR1 is SGHAT and CDR2 is FQDESV (reference sequence). This CDR3 is 11 amino acids long. The CDR3 sequence is CASRSSYEQYF. CDR3 nucleotide sequence: TGTGCCAGCCGGTCCTCCTACGAGCAGTACTTC.

This chain uses TRBV10-3 with TRBJ2-5, with 10 bases lining up with TRBD1. CDR1 ENHRY and CDR2 SYGVKD come from the germline V gene. The CDR3 runs to 18 residues. Trimming cost V 4 bases and J 2 bases; bases outside gene matches: 13. This CDR3 is CAISAGRSDRGGQETQYF. DNA of the CDR3: TGTGCCATCAGTGCAGGAAGATCGGACAGGGGGGGACAAGAGACCCAGTACTTC.

This sequence joins TRBV6-5 and TRBJ2-1; 8 bases match TRBD2. The CDR3 runs 15 residues. Germline lookup yields CDR1 MNHEY and CDR2 SVGAGI. J lost 4 bases, V lost 8 bases, and 10 bases had no gene match. This CDR3 is CASATGIAGYNEQFF. CDR3 nucleotides: TGTGCCAGCGCTACGGGCATAGCGGGGTACAATGAGCAGTTCTTC.

V usage is TRBV10-3 and J usage is TRBJ2-2; weak D call: TRBD1 (6 bases). This CDR3 is built from 16 residues. Trimming took off 0 bases at V and 4 bases at J, with 12 bases between the two ends. CDR1 and CDR2 (germline): ENHRY, SYGVKD. The CDR3, as DNA: TGTGCCATCAGTGAGTCGGCCAGGGGAGCCACCGGGGAGCTGTTTTTT. This translates into CAISESARGATGELFF.

This sequence joins TRBV5-6 and TRBJ1-1; D call uncertain. Trimming took off 4 bases at V and 1 base at J, with 11 bases between the two ends. Germline CDR1 and CDR2: SGHDT and YYEEEE. The CDR3 spans 14 residues. CDR3 sequence (DNA): TGTGCCAGCAGCCTCAGGTATGGGAACACTGAAGCTTTCTTT. The encoded protein is CASSLRYGNTEAFF.

This chain links TRBV4-1 with TRBJ2-7; TRBD1 matches at 8 bases. J lost 0 bases, V lost 5 bases, and 3 bases had no gene match. The CDR3 is 14 amino acids. CDR1 and CDR2 (germline): MGHRA, YSYEKL. The CDR3: CASSSDRDSYEQYF. The DNA of the CDR3 is TGCGCCAGCAGCTCGGACAGGGACTCCTACGAGCAGTACTTC.

The CDR3 region has the DNA TGTGCCAGCAGCCGGACCCTAGGAGGAGATACGCAGTATTTT. Residues: CASSRTLGGDTQYF. The J gene is TRBJ2-3, the V gene TRBV11-2; D is possibly TRBD2 (5 bases). The CDR3 has 14 residues. Germline CDR1 is SGHAT and CDR2 is FQNNGV. V dropped 5 bases and J dropped 5 bases, with 14 bases sitting between them.

This clone came up once. V and J are TRBV4-1 and TRBJ2-2; 11 nucleotides line up with TRBD2. The CDR3 runs to 20 residues. V trimming: 0 bases; J trimming: 2 bases; junction bases outside the gene matches: 11. CDR1 and CDR2 from the germline V gene are MGHRA and YSYEKL. In DNA, the CDR3 is TGCGCCAGCAGCCAAGATAGTAGGTTGGGACTAGCGGACAACACCGGGGAGCTGTTTTTT. Residues: CASSQDSRLGLADNTGELFF.

This clone was counted once. The V call is TRBV28, the J call TRBJ2-7; TRBD2 matches 10 bases. Germline V CDR1 and CDR2: MDHEN, SYDVKM. This CDR3 comprises 14 residues. Trimming removed 8 bases from V and 4 bases from J; junction bases left unmatched: 8. The CDR3 sequence is CASAPVAGGYEQYF. The CDR3, as DNA: TGTGCCAGCGCCCCTGTAGCGGGAGGTTACGAGCAGTACTTC. Filled out from reference TRBV28 and TRBJ2-7, the complete variable domain reads DVKVTQSSRYLVKRTGEKVFLECVQDMDHENMFWYRQDPGLGLRLIYFSYDVKMKEKGDIPEGYSVSREKKERFSLILESASTNQTSMYLCASAPVAGGYEQYFGPGTRLTVT.

The chain combines TRBV5-6 with TRBJ1-2; a weak D match, TRBD1 (5 bases). V was clipped by 2 bases and J by 5 bases, with 13 bases between them. The germline gives CDR1 SGHDT, CDR2 YYEEEE. This CDR3 is built from 14 residues. The CDR3 DNA follows: TGTGCCAGCAGCTTAAGACAGTTCCGGTATGGCTACACCTTC. Translation gives CASSLRQFRYGYTF.

In this sample, this clone turned up once. As DNA, the CDR3 is TGTGCCAGCAGTCCCGATGCTCCGAGAGGCTATGGCTACACCTTC. It translates to CASSPDAPRGYGYTF. This chain connects TRBV2 to TRBJ1-2; D remains unclear. Per the germline V gene, CDR1 is SNHLY and CDR2 is FYNNEI. CDR3 length: 15 amino acids. V was shortened by 5 bases and J by 4 bases, with 17 bases between the two germline ends. Full variable domain (outside the CDR3, taken from reference TRBV2 and TRBJ1-2): EPEVTQTPSHQVTQMGQEVILRCVPISNHLYFYWYRQILGQKVEFLVSFYNNEISEKSEIFDDQFSVERPDGSNFTLKIRSTKLEDSAMYFCASSPDAPRGYGYTFGSGTRLTVV.

The chain has TRBV29-1 and TRBJ1-2; maybe TRBD1 (5 bases). Germline CDR1 reads SQVTM; CDR2 reads ANQGSEA. This CDR3 contains 12 residues. V was trimmed by 2 bases and J by 8 bases, leaving 12 bases between them. DNA of the CDR3: TGCAGCGTTGAAAAGGGGAAGACGGGCTACACCTTC. This gives the protein CSVEKGKTGYTF. The full variable domain, its missing parts supplied by reference TRBV29-1 and TRBJ1-2, is SAVISQKPSRDICQRGTSLTIQCQVDSQVTMMFWYRQQPGQSLTLIATANQGSEATYESGFVIDKFPISRPNLTFSTLTVSNMSPEDSSIYLCSVEKGKTGYTFGSGTRLTVV.